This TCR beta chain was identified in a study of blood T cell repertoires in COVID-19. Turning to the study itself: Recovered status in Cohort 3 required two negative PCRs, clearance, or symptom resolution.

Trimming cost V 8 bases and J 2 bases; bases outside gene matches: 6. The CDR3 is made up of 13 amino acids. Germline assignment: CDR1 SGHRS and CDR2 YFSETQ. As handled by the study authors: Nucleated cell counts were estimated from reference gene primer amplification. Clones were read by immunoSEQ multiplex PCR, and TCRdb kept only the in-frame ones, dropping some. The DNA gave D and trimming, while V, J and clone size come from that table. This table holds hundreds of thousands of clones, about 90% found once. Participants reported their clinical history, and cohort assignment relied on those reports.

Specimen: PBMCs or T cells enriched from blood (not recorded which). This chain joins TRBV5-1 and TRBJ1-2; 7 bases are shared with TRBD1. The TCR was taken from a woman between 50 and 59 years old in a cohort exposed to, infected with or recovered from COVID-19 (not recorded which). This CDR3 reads CASTQGPNYGYTF. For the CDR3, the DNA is TGCGCCAGTACACAGGGGCCCAACTATGGCTACACCTTC.